This is a list of T cell receptor beta chains from one sample in a study of T cells in Graves' hyperthyroidism and ophthalmopathy. TCRdb processed the multiplex PCR reads anew with MiXCR; each CDR3 protein has one entry. This sample has roughly 570,000 distinct CDR3 sequences, with around 45% found just once. The sequenced sample was peripheral blood or thyroid tissue (not recorded which). The receptors derive from a young woman with Graves' hyperthyroidism. CDR3s include the opening cysteine and the closing phenylalanine or tryptophan. Each record gives: D gene, J gene, V gene, clone size, CDR3 protein, CDR3 DNA. A D gene is named only where the DNA matches it firmly. Only some rows state a clone size, as once, few, many or a class for expanded clones.

D gene: .; J gene: TRBJ2-1; V gene: TRBV24-1; clone size: few; CDR3 protein: CATSDYSPGVNEQFF; CDR3 DNA: TGTGCCACCAGTGATTATAGCCCAGGGGTCAATGAGCAGTTCTTC
D gene: .; J gene: TRBJ1-6; V gene: TRBV12-3/TRBV12-4; clone size: .; CDR3 protein: CASSPRWGASSPLHF; CDR3 DNA: TGTGCCAGCAGTCCCCGATGGGGGGCGAGTTCACCCCTCCACTTT
D gene: TRBD1; J gene: TRBJ1-1; V gene: TRBV7-4; clone size: .; CDR3 protein: CASSPGTGGILDTEAFF; CDR3 DNA: TGTGCCAGCAGCCCGGGGACAGGGGGCATTCTGGACACTGAAGCTTTCTTT
D gene: TRBD1; J gene: TRBJ1-1; V gene: TRBV7-8; clone size: many; CDR3 protein: CASSLEPGVGTAEAFF; CDR3 DNA: TGTGCCAGCAGCTTAGAACCCGGTGTTGGGACAGCAGAAGCTTTCTTT
D gene: TRBD2; J gene: TRBJ2-7; V gene: TRBV6-4; clone size: .; CDR3 protein: CATSDSSGRQYF; CDR3 DNA: TGTGCCACCAGTGACTCTAGCGGGAGGCAGTACTTC
D gene: TRBD1; J gene: TRBJ2-2; V gene: TRBV2; clone size: many; CDR3 protein: CASTEDRVDGTGELFF; CDR3 DNA: TGTGCCAGCACCGAAGACAGGGTGGATGGCACCGGGGAGCTGTTTTTT
D gene: TRBD1; J gene: TRBJ2-5; V gene: TRBV10-3; clone size: once; CDR3 protein: CAISTGQAVNETQYF; CDR3 DNA: TGTGCCATCAGTACGGGACAGGCCGTCAACGAGACCCAGTACTTC
D gene: .; J gene: TRBJ2-7; V gene: TRBV20-1; clone size: .; CDR3 protein: CSARAPTAVSSYEQYF; CDR3 DNA: TGCAGTGCTAGAGCTCCGACGGCAGTGAGCTCCTACGAGCAGTACTTC
D gene: TRBD1; J gene: TRBJ1-4; V gene: TRBV29-1; clone size: .; CDR3 protein: CSVVPGQGANEKLFF; CDR3 DNA: TGCAGCGTTGTCCCGGGACAGGGGGCAAATGAAAAACTGTTTTTT
D gene: .; J gene: TRBJ1-1; V gene: TRBV20-1; clone size: .; CDR3 protein: CSARTGRRPNTEAFF; CDR3 DNA: TGCAGTGCTAGAACCGGACGAAGGCCGAACACTGAAGCTTTCTTT
D gene: .; J gene: TRBJ2-6; V gene: TRBV29-1; clone size: .; CDR3 protein: CSVEKQGANVLTF; CDR3 DNA: TGCAGCGTTGAGAAACAGGGAGCTAACGTCCTGACTTTC
D gene: .; J gene: TRBJ2-5; V gene: TRBV12-3/TRBV12-4; clone size: many; CDR3 protein: CASSFSGGPETQYF; CDR3 DNA: TGTGCCAGCAGTTTTTCCGGGGGACCAGAGACCCAGTACTTC
D gene: .; J gene: TRBJ1-1; V gene: TRBV19; clone size: .; CDR3 protein: CASSIWRGNTEAFF; CDR3 DNA: TGTGCCAGTAGTATATGGCGGGGGAACACTGAAGCTTTCTTT
D gene: .; J gene: TRBJ1-1; V gene: TRBV6-2/TRBV6-3; clone size: many; CDR3 protein: CASSYSGHTSNTEAFF; CDR3 DNA: TGTGCCAGCAGTTACTCTGGCCATACTTCGAACACTGAAGCTTTCTTT
D gene: .; J gene: TRBJ2-7; V gene: TRBV20-1; clone size: many; CDR3 protein: CSARDTVAQGPEQYF; CDR3 DNA: TGCAGTGCTAGAGATACCGTCGCGCAGGGCCCCGAGCAGTACTTC
D gene: TRBD1; J gene: TRBJ1-6; V gene: TRBV11-2; clone size: many; CDR3 protein: CASSRDYGTDNSPLHF; CDR3 DNA: TGTGCCAGCAGCCGTGATTACGGGACAGATAATTCACCCCTCCACTTT
D gene: .; J gene: TRBJ1-1; V gene: TRBV7-7; clone size: .; CDR3 protein: CASSPEVMTEAFF; CDR3 DNA: TGTGCTAGCAGCCCAGAGGTGATGACTGAAGCTTTCTTT
D gene: .; J gene: TRBJ1-1; V gene: TRBV7-9; clone size: many; CDR3 protein: CASAKGLTEAFF; CDR3 DNA: TGTGCCAGCGCTAAGGGACTCACTGAAGCTTTCTTT
D gene: TRBD2; J gene: TRBJ2-1; V gene: TRBV20-1; clone size: .; CDR3 protein: CSARDPGLVGEQFF; CDR3 DNA: TGCAGTGCTAGAGATCCGGGACTAGTGGGGGAGCAGTTCTTC
D gene: .; J gene: TRBJ2-7; V gene: TRBV12-3/TRBV12-4; clone size: many; CDR3 protein: CASSPTTGGEQYF; CDR3 DNA: TGTGCCAGCAGTCCAACGACAGGCGGTGAGCAGTACTTC
D gene: .; J gene: TRBJ2-2; V gene: TRBV7-2; clone size: .; CDR3 protein: CASSLLGAIDHGELFF; CDR3 DNA: TGTGCCAGCAGCTTATTGGGAGCGATCGACCACGGGGAGCTGTTTTTT
D gene: TRBD2; J gene: TRBJ2-2; V gene: TRBV7-2; clone size: .; CDR3 protein: CASRLAGANTGEPFF; CDR3 DNA: TGTGCCAGCAGGCTAGCGGGAGCCAACACCGGGGAGCCGTTTTTT
D gene: .; J gene: TRBJ1-4; V gene: TRBV4-2; clone size: many; CDR3 protein: CASSPGTPAYKEKLFF; CDR3 DNA: TGTGCCAGCAGCCCTGGGACCCCGGCTTATAAGGAAAAACTGTTTTTT
D gene: .; J gene: TRBJ1-2; V gene: TRBV5-1; clone size: many; CDR3 protein: CASSITDRTYGYTF; CDR3 DNA: TGCGCCAGCAGCATTACCGACAGGACCTATGGCTACACCTTC
D gene: TRBD2; J gene: TRBJ2-7; V gene: TRBV25-1; clone size: .; CDR3 protein: CASTAGTRSGNTYEQYF; CDR3 DNA: TGTGCCAGCACAGCTGGAACTCGCAGCGGGAACACCTACGAGCAGTACTTC
D gene: .; J gene: TRBJ2-5; V gene: TRBV7-8; clone size: .; CDR3 protein: CASDIGRAQETQYF; CDR3 DNA: TGTGCCAGCGACATTGGCAGGGCCCAAGAGACCCAGTACTTC
D gene: TRBD1; J gene: TRBJ1-3; V gene: TRBV19; clone size: many; CDR3 protein: CASSKGGGNTIYF; CDR3 DNA: TGTGCCAGTAGTAAAGGGGGCGGAAACACCATATATTTT
D gene: .; J gene: TRBJ2-7; V gene: TRBV7-6; clone size: .; CDR3 protein: CASSGWTGKEQYF; CDR3 DNA: TGTGCCAGCAGCGGATGGACGGGAAAAGAGCAGTACTTC
D gene: .; J gene: TRBJ2-2; V gene: TRBV6-5; clone size: .; CDR3 protein: CASSYLGTATGELFF; CDR3 DNA: TGTGCCAGCAGTTACCTCGGGACTGCTACCGGGGAGCTGTTTTTT
D gene: .; J gene: TRBJ1-4; V gene: TRBV20-1; clone size: .; CDR3 protein: CSAPRESGEKLFF; CDR3 DNA: TGCAGTGCGCCCCGGGAAAGCGGAGAAAAACTGTTTTTT
D gene: .; J gene: TRBJ1-5; V gene: TRBV12-5; clone size: many; CDR3 protein: CASAPEGYSNQPQHF; CDR3 DNA: TGTGCTAGTGCCCCAGAGGGGTATAGCAATCAGCCCCAGCATTTT
D gene: TRBD2; J gene: TRBJ2-2; V gene: TRBV6-1; clone size: .; CDR3 protein: CASMRLAGNTGELFF; CDR3 DNA: TGTGCCAGCATGAGGCTAGCGGGGAACACCGGGGAGCTGTTTTTT
D gene: TRBD2; J gene: TRBJ2-7; V gene: TRBV20-1; clone size: many; CDR3 protein: CSANGLAGIEQYF; CDR3 DNA: TGCAGTGCTAACGGGCTAGCGGGCATAGAGCAGTACTTC
D gene: .; J gene: TRBJ2-5; V gene: TRBV19; clone size: .; CDR3 protein: CASSIGVGETQYF; CDR3 DNA: TGTGCCAGTAGTATAGGGGTTGGAGAGACCCAGTACTTC
D gene: .; J gene: TRBJ1-3; V gene: TRBV24-1; clone size: many; CDR3 protein: CATSDPFRSGNTIYF; CDR3 DNA: TGTGCCACCAGTGATCCCTTCCGCTCTGGAAACACCATATATTTT
D gene: .; J gene: TRBJ2-4; V gene: TRBV12-3/TRBV12-4; clone size: .; CDR3 protein: CASTAGTSGHIQYF; CDR3 DNA: TGTGCCAGCACCGCTGGGACCTCGGGGCACATTCAGTACTTC
D gene: .; J gene: TRBJ2-1; V gene: TRBV7-3; clone size: many; CDR3 protein: CASSPDEPYNEQFF; CDR3 DNA: TGTGCCAGCAGCCCTGATGAGCCCTACAATGAGCAGTTCTTC